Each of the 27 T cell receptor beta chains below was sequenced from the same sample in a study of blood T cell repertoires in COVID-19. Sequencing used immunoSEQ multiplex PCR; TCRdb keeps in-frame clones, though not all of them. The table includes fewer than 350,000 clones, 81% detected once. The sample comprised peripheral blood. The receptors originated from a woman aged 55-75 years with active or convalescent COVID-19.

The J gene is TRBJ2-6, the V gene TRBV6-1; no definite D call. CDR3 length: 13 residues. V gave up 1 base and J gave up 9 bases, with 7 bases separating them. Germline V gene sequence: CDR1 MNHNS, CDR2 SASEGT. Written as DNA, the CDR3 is TGTGCCAGCAGTGAAGGCAGAAACAACGTCCTGACTTTC. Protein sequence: CASSEGRNNVLTF.

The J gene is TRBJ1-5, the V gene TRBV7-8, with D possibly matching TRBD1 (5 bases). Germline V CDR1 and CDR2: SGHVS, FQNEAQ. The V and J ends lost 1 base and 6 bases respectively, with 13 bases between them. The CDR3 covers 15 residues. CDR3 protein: CASSLEWRGVQPQHF. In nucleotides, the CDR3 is TGTGCCAGCAGCTTAGAGTGGAGGGGTGTTCAGCCCCAGCATTTT.

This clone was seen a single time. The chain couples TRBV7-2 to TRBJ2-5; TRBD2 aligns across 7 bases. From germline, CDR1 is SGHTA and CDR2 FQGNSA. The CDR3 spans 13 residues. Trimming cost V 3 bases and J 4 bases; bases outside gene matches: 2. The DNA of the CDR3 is TGTGCCAGCAGCTTCGGCGGGAGAGAGACCCAGTACTTC. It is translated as CASSFGGRETQYF.

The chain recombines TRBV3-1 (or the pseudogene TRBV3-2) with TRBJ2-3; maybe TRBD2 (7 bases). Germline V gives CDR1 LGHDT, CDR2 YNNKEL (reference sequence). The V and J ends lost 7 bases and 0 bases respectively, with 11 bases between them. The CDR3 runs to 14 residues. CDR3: CASKWGGSTDTQYF. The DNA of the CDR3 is TGTGCCAGCAAATGGGGGGGCAGCACAGATACGCAGTATTTT.

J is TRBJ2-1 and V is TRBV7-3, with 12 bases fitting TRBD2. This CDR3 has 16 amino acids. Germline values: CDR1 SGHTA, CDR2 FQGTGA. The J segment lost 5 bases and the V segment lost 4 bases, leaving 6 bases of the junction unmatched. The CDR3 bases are TGTGCCAGCAGCTCCCCGACTAGCGGGGGACACAATGAGCAGTTCTTC. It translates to CASSSPTSGGHNEQFF. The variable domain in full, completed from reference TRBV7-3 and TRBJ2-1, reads GAGVSQTPSNKVTEKGKYVELRCDPISGHTALYWYRQSLGQGPEFLIYFQGTGAADDSGLPNDRFFAVRPEGSVSTLKIQRTERGDSAVYLCASSSPTSGGHNEQFFGPGTRLTVL.

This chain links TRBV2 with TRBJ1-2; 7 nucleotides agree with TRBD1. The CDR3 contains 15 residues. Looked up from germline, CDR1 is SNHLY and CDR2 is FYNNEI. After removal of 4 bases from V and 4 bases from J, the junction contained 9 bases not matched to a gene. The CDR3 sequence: CASSGGQAASYGYTF. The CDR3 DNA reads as TGTGCCAGCAGTGGTGGACAGGCGGCCTCCTATGGCTACACCTTC.

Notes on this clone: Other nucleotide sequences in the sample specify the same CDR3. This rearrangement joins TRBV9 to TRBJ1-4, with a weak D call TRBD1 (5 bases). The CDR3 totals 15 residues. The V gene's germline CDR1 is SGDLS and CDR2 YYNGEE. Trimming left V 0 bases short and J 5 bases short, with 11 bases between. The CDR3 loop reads CASSVGGRRNEKLFF. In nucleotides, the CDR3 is TGTGCCAGCAGCGTAGGGGGCAGGCGGAATGAAAAACTGTTTTTT.

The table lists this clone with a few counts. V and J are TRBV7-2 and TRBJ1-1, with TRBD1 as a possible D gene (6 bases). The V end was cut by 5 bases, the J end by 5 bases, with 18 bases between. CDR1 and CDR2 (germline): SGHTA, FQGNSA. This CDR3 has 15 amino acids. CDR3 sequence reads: CASSGTTGSWTEAFF. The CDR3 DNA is TGTGCCAGCAGCGGAACCACAGGGAGTTGGACTGAAGCTTTCTTT.

CDR3 protein: CASSLVLAGGLEYF. CDR3 bases: TGTGCCAGCAGCTTGGTTCTAGCGGGGGGCCTGGAGTACTTC. This chain uses TRBV5-5 with TRBJ2-4, with TRBD2 matching 11 bases. Germline V gives CDR1 SGHKS, CDR2 YYEKEE (reference sequence). The CDR3 runs to 14 residues. V gave up 0 bases and J gave up 14 bases; unmatched junction bases: 7.

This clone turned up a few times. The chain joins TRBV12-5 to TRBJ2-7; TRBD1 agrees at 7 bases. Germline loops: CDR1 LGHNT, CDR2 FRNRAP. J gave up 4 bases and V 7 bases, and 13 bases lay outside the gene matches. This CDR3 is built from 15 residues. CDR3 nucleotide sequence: TGTGCTAGTGCCGCGCCCCGGCAGGGGGTATACGAGCAGTACTTC. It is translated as CASAAPRQGVYEQYF.

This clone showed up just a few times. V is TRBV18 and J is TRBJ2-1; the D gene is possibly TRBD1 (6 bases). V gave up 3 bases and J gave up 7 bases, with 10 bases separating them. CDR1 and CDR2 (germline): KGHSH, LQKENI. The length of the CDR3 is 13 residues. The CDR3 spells CASSPGTTNEQFF. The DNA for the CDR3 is TGTGCCAGCTCACCCGGGACAACGAATGAGCAGTTCTTC. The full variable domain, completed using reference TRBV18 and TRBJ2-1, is NAGVMQNPRHLVRRRGQEARLRCSPMKGHSHVYWYRQLPEEGLKFMVYLQKENIIDESGMPKERFSAEFPKEGPSILRIQQVVRGDSAAYFCASSPGTTNEQFFGPGTRLTVL.

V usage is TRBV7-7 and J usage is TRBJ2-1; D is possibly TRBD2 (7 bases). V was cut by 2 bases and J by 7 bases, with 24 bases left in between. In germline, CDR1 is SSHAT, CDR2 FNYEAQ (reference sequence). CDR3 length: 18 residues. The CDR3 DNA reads TGTGCCAGCAGCTTAAACGGTTTGGCAGAGGGGGGGTTGAATGAGCAGTTCTTC. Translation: CASSLNGLAEGGLNEQFF.

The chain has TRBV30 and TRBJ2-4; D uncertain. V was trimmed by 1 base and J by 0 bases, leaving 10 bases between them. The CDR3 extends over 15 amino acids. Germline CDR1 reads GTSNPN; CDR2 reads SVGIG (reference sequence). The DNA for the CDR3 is TGTGCCTGGAGTGACAGCCCGCTAGCCAAAAACATTCAGTACTTC. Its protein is CAWSDSPLAKNIQYF. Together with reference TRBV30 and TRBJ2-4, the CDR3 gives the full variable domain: SQTIHQWPATLVQPVGSPLSLECTVEGTSNPNLYWYRQAAGRGLQLLFYSVGIGQISSEVPQNLSASRPQDRQFILSSKKLLLSDSGFYLCAWSDSPLAKNIQYFGAGTRLSVL.

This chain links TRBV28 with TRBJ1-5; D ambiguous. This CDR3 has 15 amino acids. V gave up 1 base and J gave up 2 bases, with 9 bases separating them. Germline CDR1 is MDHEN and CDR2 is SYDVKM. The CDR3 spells CASSLFPVGNQPQHF. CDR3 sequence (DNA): TGTGCCAGCAGTTTATTCCCAGTCGGCAATCAGCCCCAGCATTTT.

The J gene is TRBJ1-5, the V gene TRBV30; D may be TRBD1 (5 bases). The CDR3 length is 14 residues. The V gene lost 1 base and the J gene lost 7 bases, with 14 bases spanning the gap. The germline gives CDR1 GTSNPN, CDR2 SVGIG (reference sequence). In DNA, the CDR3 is TGTGCCTGGAGTGGGGGAACCTCAGGGCAGCCCCAGCATTTT. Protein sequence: CAWSGGTSGQPQHF.

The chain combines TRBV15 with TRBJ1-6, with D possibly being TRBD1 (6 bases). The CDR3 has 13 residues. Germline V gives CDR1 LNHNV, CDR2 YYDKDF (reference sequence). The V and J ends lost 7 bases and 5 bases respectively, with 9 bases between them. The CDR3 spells CATNRANNSPLHF. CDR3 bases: TGTGCCACCAACAGGGCCAATAATTCACCCCTCCACTTT.

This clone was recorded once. As DNA, the CDR3 is TGCGCCAGCAGCCCGCAGGGTTTCTCTACGGGAAACACCATATATTTT. It is translated as CASSPQGFSTGNTIYF. The chain recombines TRBV5-1 with TRBJ1-3; the D gene is possibly TRBD1 (5 bases). CDR1 is SGHRS and CDR2 is YFSETQ in the germline V gene. V dropped 4 bases and J dropped 4 bases, with 18 bases sitting between them. The CDR3 covers 16 residues. Using reference TRBV5-1 and TRBJ1-3 for the parts outside the CDR3, the full variable domain is KAGVTQTPRYLIKTRGQQVTLSCSPISGHRSVSWYQQTPGQGLQFLFEYFSETQRNKGNFPGRFSGRQFSNSRSEMNVSTLELGDSALYLCASSPQGFSTGNTIYFGEGSWLTVV.

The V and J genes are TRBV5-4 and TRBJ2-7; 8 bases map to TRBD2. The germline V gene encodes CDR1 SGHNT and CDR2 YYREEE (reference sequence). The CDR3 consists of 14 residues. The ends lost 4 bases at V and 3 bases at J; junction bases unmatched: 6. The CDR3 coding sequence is TGTGCCAGCAGCCAGGGACTAGAGAGCTACGAGCAGTACTTC. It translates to CASSQGLESYEQYF.

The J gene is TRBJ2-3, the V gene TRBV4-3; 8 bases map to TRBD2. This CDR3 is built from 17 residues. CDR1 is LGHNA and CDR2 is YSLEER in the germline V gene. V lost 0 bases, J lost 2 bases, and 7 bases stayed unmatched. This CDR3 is CASSQESRAGDTDTQYF. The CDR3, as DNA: TGCGCCAGCAGCCAAGAGAGTAGAGCGGGGGACACAGATACGCAGTATTTT.

CDR3 amino acids: CAWSERGSGTTEAFF. In DNA form, the CDR3 reads TGTGCCTGGAGTGAGCGGGGGAGTGGTACCACTGAAGCTTTCTTT. The rearrangement joins TRBV30 to TRBJ1-1, with D perhaps matching TRBD1 (5 bases). V was clipped by 1 base and J by 4 bases, with 16 bases between them. The CDR3 runs 15 residues. Germline loops: CDR1 GTSNPN, CDR2 SVGIG (reference sequence).

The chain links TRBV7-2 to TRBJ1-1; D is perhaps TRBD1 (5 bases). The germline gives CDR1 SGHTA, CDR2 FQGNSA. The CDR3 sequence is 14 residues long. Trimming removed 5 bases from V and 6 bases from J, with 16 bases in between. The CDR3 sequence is CASSPSPGQAEAFF. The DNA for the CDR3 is TGTGCCAGCAGCCCTAGTCCAGGACAAGCTGAAGCTTTCTTT.

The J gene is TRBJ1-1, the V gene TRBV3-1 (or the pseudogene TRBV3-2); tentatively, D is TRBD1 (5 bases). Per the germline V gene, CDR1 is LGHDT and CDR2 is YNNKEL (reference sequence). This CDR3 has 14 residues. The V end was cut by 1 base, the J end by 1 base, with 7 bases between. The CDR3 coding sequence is TGTGCCAGCAGCCAAGTTGGACAGAACACTGAAGCTTTCTTT. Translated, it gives CASSQVGQNTEAFF.

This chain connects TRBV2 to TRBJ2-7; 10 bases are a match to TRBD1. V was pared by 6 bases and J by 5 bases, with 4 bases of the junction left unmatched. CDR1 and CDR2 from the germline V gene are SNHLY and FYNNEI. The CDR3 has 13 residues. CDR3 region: CASRDRGSDEQYF. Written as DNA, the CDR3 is TGTGCCAGCAGGGACAGGGGGTCCGACGAGCAGTACTTC. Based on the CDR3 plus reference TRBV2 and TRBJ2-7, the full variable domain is EPEVTQTPSHQVTQMGQEVILRCVPISNHLYFYWYRQILGQKVEFLVSFYNNEISEKSEIFDDQFSVERPDGSNFTLKIRSTKLEDSAMYFCASRDRGSDEQYFGPGTRLTVT.

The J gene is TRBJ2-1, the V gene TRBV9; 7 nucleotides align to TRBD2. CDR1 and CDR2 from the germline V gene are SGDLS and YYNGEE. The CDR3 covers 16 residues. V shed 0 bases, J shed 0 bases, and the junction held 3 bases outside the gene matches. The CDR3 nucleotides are TGTGCCAGCAGCGTAGGAGGGGAGGGCTCCTACAATGAGCAGTTCTTC. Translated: CASSVGGEGSYNEQFF. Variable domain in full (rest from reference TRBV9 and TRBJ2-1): DSGVTQTPKHLITATGQRVTLRCSPRSGDLSVYWYQQSLDQGLQFLIQYYNGEERAKGNILERFSAQQFPDLHSELNLSSLELGDSALYFCASSVGGEGSYNEQFFGPGTRLTVL.

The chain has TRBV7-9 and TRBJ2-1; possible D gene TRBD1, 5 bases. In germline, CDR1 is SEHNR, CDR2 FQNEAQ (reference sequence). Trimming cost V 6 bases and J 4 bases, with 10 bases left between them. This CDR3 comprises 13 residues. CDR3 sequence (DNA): TGTGCCAGCAGTTATAACAGGTACAATGAGCAGTTCTTC. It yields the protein CASSYNRYNEQFF.

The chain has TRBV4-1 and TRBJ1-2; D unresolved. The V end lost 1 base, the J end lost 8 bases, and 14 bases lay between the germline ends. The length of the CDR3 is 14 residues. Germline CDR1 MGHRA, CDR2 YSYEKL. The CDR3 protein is CASSQAAGGYGYTF. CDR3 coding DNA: TGCGCCAGCAGCCAAGCGGCGGGAGGGTACGGCTACACCTTC.

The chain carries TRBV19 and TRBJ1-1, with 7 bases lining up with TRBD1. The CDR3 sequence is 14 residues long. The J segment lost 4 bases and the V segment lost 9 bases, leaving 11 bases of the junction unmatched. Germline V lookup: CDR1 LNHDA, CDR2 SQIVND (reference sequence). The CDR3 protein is CASQETGRGTEAFF. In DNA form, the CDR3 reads TGTGCCAGCCAAGAGACAGGGCGGGGCACTGAAGCTTTCTTT.